This T cell receptor beta chain appears in the sequencing data of a study of T cell responses to AZD1222 COVID-19 vaccine. Generated by immunoSEQ multiplex PCR, the TCRdb table keeps only in-frame clones and is missing some. The profile shows 150,000 or so clones, 70% to 90% of them singletons. CDR1 is SGDLS, CDR2 YYNGEE, per germline. Between the trimmed V and J ends, which lost 3 bases and 0 bases, there was a span of 6 bases. The CDR3 is 13 residues long. The sample in question was peripheral blood, obtained on day 0 of MenACWY control vaccination. This TCR was recovered from an adult in good health. The chain carries TRBV9 and TRBJ1-1; D gene uncertain. This chain's CDR3 is CASSAIVNTEAFF. The CDR3 DNA is TGTGCCAGCAGCGCGATCGTGAACACTGAAGCTTTCTTT.